The subject of this entry is one TCR beta chain. This table comes from immunoSEQ multiplex PCR, and its TCRdb copy is limited to in-frame clones, with some not included. The repertoire holds around 74,000 clones, with about 86% as singletons. The source of the sample is a study of technical replicates of blood from several donors. CDR3 size: 14 residues. Germline V gene lookup returns CDR1 SEHNR and CDR2 FQNEAQ (reference sequence). J was trimmed by 3 bases and V by 6 bases; bases with no gene match: 7. Sample: PBMCs. The chain joins TRBV7-9 to TRBJ1-1; TRBD1 matches at 7 bases. The receptor was derived from a human donor in good health. Some clones in this sample may be carry-over from other donors' samples. Here the CDR3 reads CASSRNQGDTEAFF. The CDR3 DNA follows: TGTGCCAGCAGTCGAAACCAGGGGGACACTGAAGCTTTCTTT.